The 25 T cell receptor beta chains given below trace back to one sample, sequenced in a study of blood T cell repertoires in COVID-19. Method: immunoSEQ multiplex PCR; TCRdb's copy keeps in-frame clones and lacks some. This repertoire shows about 99,000 clones, around 83% found once; its top ten account for roughly 2%. Sample: peripheral blood. These receptors all stem from an older man with active or convalescent COVID-19.

The chain recombines TRBV27 with TRBJ1-6, with D hard to call. CDR1 and CDR2 (germline): MNHEY, SMNVEV (reference sequence). Trimming pared 6 bases from V and 3 bases from J, leaving 12 bases between. The CDR3 length is 15 residues. This chain's CDR3 is CASRNSLNYNSPLHF. Written as DNA, the CDR3 is TGTGCCAGCAGAAACAGTTTGAACTATAATTCACCCCTCCACTTT.

The V gene is TRBV27, the J gene TRBJ2-7; 7 bases match TRBD1. Germline V gene lookup returns CDR1 MNHEY and CDR2 SMNVEV (reference sequence). This CDR3 region has 14 residues. J gave up 7 bases and V 5 bases, and 11 bases lay outside the gene matches. The CDR3 protein is CASSEQGTILEQYF. In DNA, the CDR3 is TGTGCCAGCAGTGAACAGGGGACCATCCTGGAGCAGTACTTC.

V usage is TRBV4-3 and J usage is TRBJ1-1, with D possibly being TRBD1 (5 bases). From germline, CDR1 is LGHNA and CDR2 YSLEER. V was shortened by 0 bases and J by 12 bases, with 14 bases between the two germline ends. The CDR3 sequence is 13 residues long. The CDR3 is CASSQEGPGRSFF. Here the CDR3 DNA reads TGCGCCAGCAGCCAAGAAGGGCCAGGGAGGTCTTTCTTT.

The chain uses TRBV7-3 and TRBJ2-7, with TRBD2 identical over 7 bases. CDR1 and CDR2 (germline): SGHTA, FQGTGA. The CDR3 has 16 residues. V lost 0 bases, J lost 6 bases, and 11 bases stayed unmatched. This CDR3 is CASSLTPASGGGEQYF. CDR3 DNA: TGTGCCAGCAGCTTAACCCCGGCTAGCGGTGGGGGCGAGCAGTACTTC.

The CDR3 protein is CASPTRGRDFNQPQHF. As DNA, the CDR3 is TGTGCCAGCCCAACCAGGGGAAGGGATTTCAATCAGCCCCAGCATTTT. The chain has TRBV27 and TRBJ1-5; possible D gene TRBD1, 6 bases. This CDR3 contains 16 residues. The germline V gene encodes CDR1 MNHEY and CDR2 SMNVEV (reference sequence). The V and J ends lost 8 bases and 3 bases respectively, with 20 bases between them.

This clone was observed once. V gene TRBV6-5 combines with J gene TRBJ2-3; D perhaps matches TRBD1 (6 bases). The CDR3 sequence is 13 residues long. CDR1 MNHEY and CDR2 SVGAGI come from the germline V gene. V lost 6 bases and J lost 8, with 15 bases in between. DNA for the CDR3: TGTGCCAGCAGCCAGACTACAGGGTCTACGCAGTATTTT. Protein sequence: CASSQTTGSTQYF.

This clone appeared once. The chain is built from TRBV2 and TRBJ2-3; 9 nucleotides match TRBD2. V gave up 7 bases and J gave up 3 bases; unmatched junction bases: 11. The CDR3 is 16 residues long. Germline V gene data show CDR1 as SNHLY and CDR2 as FYNNEI. CDR3 loop: CASTPKSGGMTDTQYF. For the CDR3, the DNA is TGTGCCAGCACCCCCAAAAGCGGGGGGATGACAGATACGCAGTATTTT. Complete variable domain (other parts from reference TRBV2 and TRBJ2-3): EPEVTQTPSHQVTQMGQEVILRCVPISNHLYFYWYRQILGQKVEFLVSFYNNEISEKSEIFDDQFSVERPDGSNFTLKIRSTKLEDSAMYFCASTPKSGGMTDTQYFGPGTRLTVL.

This rearrangement joins TRBV6-5 to TRBJ2-7; TRBD2 matches at 7 bases. The CDR3 runs 15 residues. J gave up 4 bases and V 5 bases, and 11 bases lay outside the gene matches. Germline V gives CDR1 MNHEY, CDR2 SVGAGI. The CDR3 DNA is TGTGCCAGCAGTCCCCTGGGGGGGGGAAGATACGAGCAGTACTTC. This codes for CASSPLGGGRYEQYF.

This clone was seen more than once but under ten times. The genes are TRBV19 and TRBJ2-2; the D gene is possibly TRBD1 (6 bases). The CDR3 length is 15 residues. Between the trimmed V and J ends, which lost 8 bases and 0 bases, there was a span of 13 bases. Germline CDR1 and CDR2: LNHDA and SQIVND (reference sequence). The CDR3 coding sequence is TGTGCCAGTTATACAGGGACGGCGAACACCGGGGAGCTGTTTTTT. Its protein product is CASYTGTANTGELFF.

The chain joins TRBV7-2 to TRBJ2-5, with D tentatively TRBD1 (5 bases). Trimming took off 2 bases at V and 9 bases at J, with 16 bases between the two ends. CDR1 is SGHTA and CDR2 is FQGNSA in the germline V gene. The CDR3 totals 14 residues. The CDR3 nucleotides read TGTGCCAGCAGCTTATTTTCGCAGGGTTTACCCCAGTACTTC. This sequence encodes CASSLFSQGLPQYF.

The chain uses TRBV7-2 and TRBJ2-7; the D gene is possibly TRBD2 (6 bases). The germline V and J ends were trimmed by 5 bases and 3 bases, with 14 bases remaining between them. CDR1 and CDR2 (germline): SGHTA, FQGNSA. The CDR3 spans 14 residues. The CDR3 coding sequence is TGTGCCAGCAGCCCAAGACTAGACTACTACGAGCAGTACTTC. Amino acids: CASSPRLDYYEQYF. Based on the CDR3 plus reference TRBV7-2 and TRBJ2-7, the full variable domain is GAGVSQSPSNKVTEKGKDVELRCDPISGHTALYWYRQSLGQGLEFLIYFQGNSAPDKSGLPSDRFSAERTGGSVSTLTIQRTQQEDSAVYLCASSPRLDYYEQYFGPGTRLTVT.

This clone was seen a handful of times. The CDR3, as DNA: TGTGCCAGCAGCTACCTTAACTATGGCTACACCTTC. It encodes CASSYLNYGYTF. This rearrangement joins TRBV12-3 or TRBV12-4 to TRBJ1-2; D is undetermined. The length of the CDR3 is 12 residues. V lost 6 bases, J lost 1 base, and 6 bases lay in between.

The V and J genes are TRBV3-1 (or the pseudogene TRBV3-2) and TRBJ1-1, with D unclear. CDR3 size: 15 residues. The ends were cut back, 0 bases at V and 1 base at J, with 9 bases in the middle. Germline loops: CDR1 LGHDT, CDR2 YNNKEL (reference sequence). CDR3 DNA: TGTGCCAGCAGCCAAGAGACACACGGGAACACTGAAGCTTTCTTT. It yields the protein CASSQETHGNTEAFF.

The chain couples TRBV7-2 to TRBJ2-7; 8 bases are a match to TRBD2. Per the germline V gene, CDR1 is SGHTA and CDR2 is FQGNSA. This CDR3 has 13 amino acids. With V trimmed by 5 bases and J by 4 bases, 4 bases remained unmatched. This chain's CDR3 is CASSSGLAYEQYF. The CDR3 DNA sequence: TGTGCCAGCAGCAGCGGACTAGCTTACGAGCAGTACTTC.

The chain is built from TRBV6-5 and TRBJ2-2; TRBD2 is a possible D gene (6 bases). The CDR3 runs 16 residues. V was clipped by 2 bases and J by 7 bases, with 17 bases between them. Germline values: CDR1 MNHEY, CDR2 SVGAGI. The CDR3 DNA follows: TGTGCCAGCAGTTACGGGGGGACCTCCCGTGGCGGGGAGCTGTTTTTT. Protein product: CASSYGGTSRGGELFF.

The chain uses TRBV10-3 and TRBJ2-5; TRBD2 aligns across 7 bases. Unmatched junction bases numbered 14, after V lost 10 bases and J lost 0 bases. This CDR3 is 16 amino acids long. The germline V gene has CDR1 ENHRY and CDR2 SYGVKD. The DNA of the CDR3 is TGTGCCACGACAGAAAGACTAGCACAGTACCAAGAGACCCAGTACTTC. Translating gives CATTERLAQYQETQYF.

The chain uses TRBV7-2 and TRBJ2-5, with 11 bases matching TRBD1. The junction had 6 bases not matched to a gene; V was cut back by 5 bases and J by 4 bases. Germline CDR1 reads SGHTA; CDR2 reads FQGNSA. The CDR3 is 15 amino acids. The CDR3 DNA reads TGTGCCAGCAGCCCGAGGGACAGGGGGGGAGAGACCCAGTACTTC. Protein sequence: CASSPRDRGGETQYF.

The V call is TRBV4-3, the J call TRBJ2-1, with a tentative D call TRBD2 (6 bases). The CDR3 loop spans 17 amino acids. V gave up 5 bases and J gave up 1 base, with 18 bases separating them. CDR1 and CDR2 from the germline V gene are LGHNA and YSLEER. CDR3 in amino acids: CASSSGGGVRSYNEQFF. CDR3 in DNA: TGCGCCAGCAGCTCCGGGGGTGGCGTGAGGTCCTACAATGAGCAGTTCTTC.

The chain joins TRBV7-2 to TRBJ1-1; D not certain. V was cut by 5 bases and J by 2 bases, with 12 bases left in between. Germline CDR1 SGHTA, CDR2 FQGNSA. The CDR3 runs 14 residues. CDR3 nucleotides: TGTGCCAGCAGCCCCTGGGCGAGAAACACTGAAGCTTTCTTT. Protein product: CASSPWARNTEAFF.

V and J are TRBV7-2 and TRBJ2-1; 7 nucleotides align to TRBD1. The CDR3 runs to 15 residues. Unmatched junction bases numbered 12, after V lost 5 bases and J lost 8 bases. CDR1 is SGHTA, CDR2 FQGNSA, per germline. CDR3 sequence (DNA): TGTGCCAGCAGCCCAAATGCCAGGGGGTTATATGAGCAGTTCTTC. Encoded protein: CASSPNARGLYEQFF.

The chain couples TRBV3-1 (or the pseudogene TRBV3-2) to TRBJ2-7, with TRBD1 as a possible D gene (5 bases). This CDR3 spans 14 amino acids. CDR1 is LGHDT and CDR2 is YNNKEL in the germline V gene (reference sequence). V lost 2 bases and J 7 bases, leaving 15 bases between the germline ends. In DNA form, the CDR3 reads TGTGCCAGCAGCCAATCGCAGGGTGGCGTTGAGCAGTACTTC. It yields the protein CASSQSQGGVEQYF.

This clone came up a few times. The chain links TRBV5-8 to TRBJ1-4; 7 bases are shared with TRBD1. This CDR3 spans 15 amino acids. V shed 4 bases, J shed 4 bases, and the junction held 7 bases outside the gene matches. Germline V gives CDR1 SGHTS, CDR2 YDEGEE. The chain's CDR3 is CASSGGQVLNEKLFF. CDR3 DNA: TGTGCCAGCAGCGGCGGACAGGTCCTTAATGAAAAACTGTTTTTT.

The V call is TRBV7-3, the J call TRBJ2-7; 9 bases match TRBD1. Germline CDR1 is SGHTA and CDR2 is FQGTGA. V lost 4 bases to trimming and J lost 5 bases; unmatched junction nucleotides: 21. This CDR3 contains 19 residues. Here the CDR3 reads CASSSPLVGGDREVDEQYF. In DNA form, the CDR3 reads TGTGCCAGCAGCTCCCCACTTGTGGGGGGGGACAGGGAGGTCGACGAGCAGTACTTC. The complete variable domain, with remaining parts taken from reference TRBV7-3 and TRBJ2-7, reads GAGVSQTPSNKVTEKGKYVELRCDPISGHTALYWYRQSLGQGPEFLIYFQGTGAADDSGLPNDRFFAVRPEGSVSTLKIQRTERGDSAVYLCASSSPLVGGDREVDEQYFGPGTRLTVT.

The V call is TRBV27, the J call TRBJ1-5, with TRBD1 matching 7 bases. CDR1 and CDR2 (germline): MNHEY, SMNVEV (reference sequence). The CDR3 extends over 18 amino acids. Trimming took 6 bases from V and 8 from J; bases not matched to a gene: 22. The CDR3 protein is CASRPTGEYASSIEPQHF. The CDR3 DNA sequence: TGTGCCAGCAGGCCCACAGGGGAATATGCCTCCTCAATCGAGCCCCAGCATTTT.

The J gene is TRBJ1-2, the V gene TRBV27; D may be TRBD1 (6 bases). With 6 bases removed from V and 7 bases from J, the gap between germline ends came to 12 bases. There are 12 residues in the CDR3. Germline loops: CDR1 MNHEY, CDR2 SMNVEV (reference sequence). CDR3 region: CASSPTGFGYTF. The CDR3, as DNA: TGTGCCAGCAGCCCTACAGGGTTTGGCTACACCTTC.